Each of the 22 T cell receptor beta chains below was sequenced from the same sample in a study of quantifying T cell responses using KT2 cells. Turning to the study itself: Reverse transcription used primers in the TCR alpha and beta constant regions.

A single-stranded UMI oligo with SP2 sequence was ligated to cDNA 3' ends. First-round PCR used around 4 cycles and beta primers RC1.1 and RC1.2 covering TRBC1 and TRBC2. TCRdb reprocessed the UMI-ligation and nested PCR reads with MiXCR, giving one entry per CDR3 protein. This table has around 44,000 distinct CDR3 sequences, about 15% appearing once. The sample was PBMCs spiked with cells of the T cell clone KT2. The source of these receptors is a human donor.

This clonotype was seen a handful of times. This chain joins TRBV6-5 and TRBJ2-1, with TRBD1 identical over 7 bases. There are 15 residues in the CDR3. With 7 bases clipped from V and 2 bases from J, the junction kept 8 bases outside the gene matches. Germline V gives CDR1 MNHEY, CDR2 SVGAGI. CDR3 nucleotide sequence: TGTGCCAGCAAGAGAGGGCAGGGGGCCTACAATGAGCAGTTCTTC. This codes for CASKRGQGAYNEQFF.

The sample holds a few counts of this clonotype. This chain's CDR3 is CASSQAFPGRTNTGELFF. The CDR3 bases are TGCGCCAGCAGCCAAGCGTTCCCGGGACGGACGAACACCGGGGAGCTGTTTTTT. The chain uses TRBV4-1 and TRBJ2-2; either TRBD1 or TRBD2 may supply D (5 bases each). Germline V CDR1 and CDR2: MGHRA, YSYEKL. V lost 1 base, J lost 0 bases, and 15 bases lay in between. This CDR3 is built from 18 residues.

Here the CDR3 reads CAISETGTGPEKLFF. CDR3 DNA sequence: TGTGCCATCAGCGAAACCGGGACAGGGCCCGAAAAACTGTTTTTT. This sequence joins TRBV10-3 and TRBJ1-4, with 9 bases matching TRBD1. V shed 6 bases and J 8 bases; nucleotides not matched to a gene: 10. Germline assignment: CDR1 ENHRY and CDR2 SYGVKD. This CDR3 spans 15 amino acids.

This chain uses TRBV27 with TRBJ1-1; D call uncertain. CDR1 and CDR2 from the germline V gene are MNHEY and SMNVEV (reference sequence). The CDR3 sequence is 14 residues long. With 6 bases removed from V and 3 bases from J, the gap between germline ends came to 14 bases. CDR3 sequence (DNA): TGTGCCAGCAGCCAAAACACAGCATACACTGAAGCTTTCTTT. The encoded protein is CASSQNTAYTEAFF.

This clonotype was counted between two and nine times. The gene calls are TRBV11-2 and TRBJ1-2; 7 nucleotides align to TRBD1. This CDR3 has 13 residues. Per the germline V gene, CDR1 is SGHAT and CDR2 is FQNNGV. With V trimmed by 5 bases and J by 3 bases, 3 bases remained unmatched. DNA for the CDR3: TGTGCCAGCAGCCCGGACAGGCACTATGGCTACACCTTC. This gives the protein CASSPDRHYGYTF.

The rearrangement links TRBV18 to TRBJ2-3; TRBD2 aligns across 11 bases. The V and J ends lost 6 bases and 2 bases, in that order; junction bases with no gene match: 13. The CDR3 length is 18 residues. Germline CDR1 KGHSH, CDR2 LQKENI. The DNA for the CDR3 is TGTGCCAGCTCCGCTCCCCCTCGACTAGCGGGGACCACAGATACGCAGTATTTT. Its translation is CASSAPPRLAGTTDTQYF.

The table lists this clonotype with many counts. The CDR3 is CASSDVSPGDTQYF. The DNA of the CDR3 is TGTGCCAGCAGTGATGTGTCCCCCGGGGATACGCAGTATTTT. This sequence joins TRBV25-1 and TRBJ2-3; D gene uncertain. The CDR3 length is 14 residues. Trimming pared 3 bases from V and 6 bases from J, leaving 13 bases between. Per germline, CDR1 MGHDK and CDR2 SYGVNS.

As to this clonotype: At one end, the junction sequence differs from germline, possibly due to a read error. J is TRBJ2-5 and V is TRBV12-3 or TRBV12-4; D is possibly TRBD2 (6 bases). This CDR3 comprises 13 residues. The DNA of the CDR3 is TGTGCCACCAAAAGGGGCGGGGATGAGATCCAGTACTTC. It encodes CATKRGGDEIQYF.

This clonotype has just a few counts. This chain uses TRBV29-1 with TRBJ2-2; D possibly corresponds to TRBD2 (6 bases). Trimming removed 6 bases from V and 0 bases from J, with 14 bases in between. The CDR3 runs 15 residues. CDR1 is SQVTM, CDR2 ANQGSEA, per germline. The CDR3 sequence: CSVGGRPSNTGELFF. In DNA, the CDR3 is TGCAGCGTGGGGGGACGTCCATCGAACACCGGGGAGCTGTTTTTT.

This clonotype was seen a handful of times. The rearrangement links TRBV20-1 to TRBJ2-1; the D gene is possibly TRBD2 (5 bases). CDR1 DFQATT and CDR2 SNEGSKA come from the germline V gene (reference sequence). The CDR3 has 13 residues. Trimming removed 1 base from V and 7 bases from J, with 11 bases in between. CDR3 region: CSARGSGGNEQFF. CDR3 DNA: TGCAGTGCTAGAGGAAGCGGCGGAAATGAGCAGTTCTTC.

The CDR3 protein is CASSLVTSGRKFF. CDR3 nucleotide sequence: TGTGCCAGCAGCTTAGTTACTAGCGGGAGAAAGTTCTTC. The rearrangement links TRBV11-3 to TRBJ2-1; 11 bases agree with TRBD2. Germline V lookup: CDR1 SGHNT, CDR2 YENEEA. Trimming at V came to 1 base and at J to 14 bases, leaving 4 bases not matched to a gene. CDR3 size: 13 residues.

In this sample, this clonotype turned up a few times. V and J are TRBV4-2 and TRBJ2-3; 7 bases are a match to TRBD2. V dropped 5 bases and J dropped 3; count of bases not matched to a gene: 11. This CDR3 has 16 amino acids. CDR1 and CDR2 from the germline V gene are LGHNA and YNFKEQ. The CDR3 sequence is CASSGLAGVRTDTQYF. In DNA form, the CDR3 reads TGTGCCAGCAGCGGGCTGGCGGGAGTTAGGACAGATACGCAGTATTTT.

The chain uses TRBV7-2 and TRBJ1-1; 11 nucleotides align to TRBD1. Per the germline V gene, CDR1 is SGHTA and CDR2 is FQGNSA. J lost 6 bases, V lost 2 bases, and 5 bases had no gene match. This CDR3 region has 15 residues. The CDR3 bases are TGTGCCAGCAGCTTACTGCCGGGACAGGGGGCTGAAGCTTTCTTT. This codes for CASSLLPGQGAEAFF.

This clonotype was picked up a small number of times. CDR3 amino acids: CASSPTGMGTQYF. The CDR3 DNA reads as TGTGCCAGCAGCCCGACAGGGATGGGTACGCAGTATTTT. The chain joins TRBV3-1 to TRBJ2-3; 7 positions agree with TRBD1. The CDR3 length is 13 residues. CDR1 is LGHDT and CDR2 is YNNKEL in the germline V gene (reference sequence). Unmatched junction bases numbered 6, after V lost 4 bases and J lost 8 bases.

This clonotype was recorded many times. One junction end does not reproduce the germline sequence, and a read error may be involved. The V call is TRBV6-2 or TRBV6-3, the J call TRBJ2-7; no definite D call. CDR1 MNHEY and CDR2 SVGEGT come from the germline V gene. The CDR3 spans 11 residues. The CDR3 sequence is CASSNSYEQYF. Here the CDR3 DNA reads TGTGCCAGCAGTAACTCCTACGAGCAGTACTTC.

This clonotype was recorded a few times. The chain employs TRBV5-5 and TRBJ2-7; D unclear. Trimming stripped 0 bases from V and 3 bases from J, with 13 bases between. The germline CDR1 and CDR2 sequences are SGHKS and YYEKEE (reference sequence). The CDR3 contains 15 residues. The CDR3 bases are TGTGCCAGCAGCTTGGGATTCGGCAGCTTCTACGAGCAGTACTTC. Its translation is CASSLGFGSFYEQYF.

This clonotype was detected a few times. The rearrangement uses TRBV25-1 and TRBJ1-1, with D hard to call. CDR3 size: 12 residues. The V gene's germline CDR1 is MGHDK and CDR2 SYGVNS. Trimming removed 3 bases at V and 2 bases at J, with 4 bases between. The CDR3 bases are TGTGCCAGCAGTGAGCTAAACACTGAAGCTTTCTTT. It specifies CASSELNTEAFF. The entire variable domain, with the rest obtained from reference TRBV25-1 and TRBJ1-1, is as follows: EADIYQTPRYLVIGTGKKITLECSQTMGHDKMYWYQQDPGMELHLIHYSYGVNSTEKGDLSSESTVSRIRTEHFPLTLESARPSHTSQYLCASSELNTEAFFGQGTRLTVV.

This chain uses TRBV7-8 with TRBJ2-2, with 9 nucleotides matching TRBD2. Losses at the gene ends were 3 bases for V and 6 bases for J; bases not matched to a gene: 2. Germline V gives CDR1 SGHVS, CDR2 FQNEAQ. The CDR3 sequence is 14 residues long. CDR3 loop: CASSFRGGAGELFF. The CDR3, as DNA: TGTGCCAGCAGCTTCCGCGGGGGGGCCGGGGAGCTGTTTTTT.

This chain connects TRBV18 to TRBJ1-1; 8 nucleotides agree with TRBD1. This CDR3 has 13 amino acids. Per the germline V gene, CDR1 is KGHSH and CDR2 is LQKENI. With 8 bases clipped from V and 2 bases from J, the junction kept 4 bases outside the gene matches. The DNA for the CDR3 is TGTGCCAGCCAGGGGGCTCGAAACACTGAAGCTTTCTTT. Translated, it gives CASQGARNTEAFF.

The rearrangement joins TRBV5-1 to TRBJ2-5; the match to TRBD1 covers 7 bases. Losses at the gene ends were 4 bases for V and 2 bases for J; bases not matched to a gene: 11. From germline, CDR1 is SGHRS and CDR2 YFSETQ. There are 16 residues in the CDR3. CDR3 protein: CASSPAPTGQQETQYF. The CDR3 DNA is TGCGCCAGCAGCCCGGCCCCGACAGGGCAGCAAGAGACCCAGTACTTC.

This clonotype was recorded once. This chain uses TRBV4-1 with TRBJ1-1; D ambiguous. The CDR3 is 15 amino acids. Germline CDR1 MGHRA, CDR2 YSYEKL. V was shortened by 1 base and J by 5 bases, with 14 bases between the two germline ends. This CDR3 is CASSQVGFRITEAFF. CDR3 bases: TGCGCCAGCAGCCAAGTAGGGTTCAGGATAACTGAAGCTTTCTTT.

The chain links TRBV13 to TRBJ2-7; 8 bases align to TRBD1. The CDR3 extends over 14 amino acids. The germline V gene encodes CDR1 PRHDT and CDR2 FYEKMQ (reference sequence). With V trimmed by 5 bases and J by 4 bases, 7 bases remained unmatched. CDR3 DNA sequence: TGTGCCAGCAGCCGACAGGGGAGGTATTACGAGCAGTACTTC. It yields the protein CASSRQGRYYEQYF.